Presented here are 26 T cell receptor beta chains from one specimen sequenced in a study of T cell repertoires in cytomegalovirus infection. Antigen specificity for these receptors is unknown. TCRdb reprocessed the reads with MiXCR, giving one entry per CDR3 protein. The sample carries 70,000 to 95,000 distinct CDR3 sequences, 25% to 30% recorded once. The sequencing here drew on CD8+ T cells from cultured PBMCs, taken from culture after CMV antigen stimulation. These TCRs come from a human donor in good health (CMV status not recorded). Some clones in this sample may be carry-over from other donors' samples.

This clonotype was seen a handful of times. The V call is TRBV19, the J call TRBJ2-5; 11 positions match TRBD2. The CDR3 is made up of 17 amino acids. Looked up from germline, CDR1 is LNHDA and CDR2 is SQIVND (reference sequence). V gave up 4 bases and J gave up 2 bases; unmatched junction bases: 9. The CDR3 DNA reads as TGTGCCAGTAGTAAAGGGACTAGCGGATTTCTTCAAGAGACCCAGTACTTC. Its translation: CASSKGTSGFLQETQYF.

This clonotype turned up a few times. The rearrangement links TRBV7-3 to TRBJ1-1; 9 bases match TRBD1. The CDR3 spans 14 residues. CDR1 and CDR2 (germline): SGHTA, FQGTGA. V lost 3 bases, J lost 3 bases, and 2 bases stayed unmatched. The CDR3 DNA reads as TGTGCCAGCAGCTTGTACAGGGGGCACACTGAAGCTTTCTTT. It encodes CASSLYRGHTEAFF.

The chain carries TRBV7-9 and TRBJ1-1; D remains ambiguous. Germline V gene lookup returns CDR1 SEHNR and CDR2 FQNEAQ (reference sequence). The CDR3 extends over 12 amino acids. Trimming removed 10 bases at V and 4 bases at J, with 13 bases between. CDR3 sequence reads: CATSWEGTEAFF. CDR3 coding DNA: TGTGCCACCTCTTGGGAAGGCACTGAAGCTTTCTTT.

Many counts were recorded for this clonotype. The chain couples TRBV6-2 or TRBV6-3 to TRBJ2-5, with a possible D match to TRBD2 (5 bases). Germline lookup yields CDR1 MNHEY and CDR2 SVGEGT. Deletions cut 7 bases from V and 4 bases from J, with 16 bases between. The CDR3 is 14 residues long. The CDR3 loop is CASTTRLGGETQYF. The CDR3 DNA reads TGTGCCAGCACCACGAGGCTAGGAGGAGAGACCCAGTACTTC.

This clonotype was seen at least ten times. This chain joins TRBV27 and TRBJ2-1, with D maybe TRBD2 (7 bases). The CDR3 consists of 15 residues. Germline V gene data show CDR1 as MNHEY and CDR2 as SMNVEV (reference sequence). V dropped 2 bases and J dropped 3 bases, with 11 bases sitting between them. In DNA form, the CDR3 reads TGTGCCAGCAGTTTAGCGGGGGCTGGCTACAATGAGCAGTTCTTC. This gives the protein CASSLAGAGYNEQFF.

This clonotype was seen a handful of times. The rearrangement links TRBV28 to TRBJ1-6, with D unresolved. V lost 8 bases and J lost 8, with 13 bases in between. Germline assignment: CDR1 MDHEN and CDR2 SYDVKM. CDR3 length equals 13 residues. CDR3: CASGWNSDSPLHF. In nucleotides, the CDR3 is TGTGCCAGCGGGTGGAACAGCGATTCACCCCTCCACTTT.

In nucleotides, the CDR3 is TGCAGTGCCCTACGAGGTAGCGGGTTTCGCTCCTACAATGAGCAGTTCTTC. Translation: CSALRGSGFRSYNEQFF. This sequence joins TRBV20-1 and TRBJ2-1, with 7 positions matching TRBD2. Germline V gene lookup returns CDR1 DFQATT and CDR2 SNEGSKA (reference sequence). The V segment lost 6 bases and the J segment 0 bases; nucleotides outside the gene matches: 14. The CDR3 covers 17 residues.

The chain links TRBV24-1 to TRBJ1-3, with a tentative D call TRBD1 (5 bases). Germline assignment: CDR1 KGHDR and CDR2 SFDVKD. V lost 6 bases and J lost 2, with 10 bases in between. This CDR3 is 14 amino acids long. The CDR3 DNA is TGTGCCACCAGTACTGGGGGACCTGGAAACACCATATATTTT. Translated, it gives CATSTGGPGNTIYF.

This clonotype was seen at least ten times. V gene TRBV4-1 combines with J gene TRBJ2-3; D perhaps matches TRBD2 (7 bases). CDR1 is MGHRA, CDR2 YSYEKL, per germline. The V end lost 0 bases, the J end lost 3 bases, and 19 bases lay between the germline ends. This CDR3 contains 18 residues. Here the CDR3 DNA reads TGCGCCAGCAGCCAAGATCCCCCGGAGGGGGGGCAGACAGATACGCAGTATTTT. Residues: CASSQDPPEGGQTDTQYF.

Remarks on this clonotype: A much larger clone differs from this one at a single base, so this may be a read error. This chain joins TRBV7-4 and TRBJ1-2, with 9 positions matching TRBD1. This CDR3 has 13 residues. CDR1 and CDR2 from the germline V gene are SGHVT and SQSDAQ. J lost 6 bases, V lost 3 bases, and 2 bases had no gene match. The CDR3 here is CASSFWTGDGYTF. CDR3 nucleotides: TGTGCCAGCAGCTTTTGGACAGGGGATGGCTACACCTTC.

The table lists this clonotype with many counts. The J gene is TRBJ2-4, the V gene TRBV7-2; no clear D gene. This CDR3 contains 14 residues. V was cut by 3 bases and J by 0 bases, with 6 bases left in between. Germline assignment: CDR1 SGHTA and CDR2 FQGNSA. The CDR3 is CASSFKTAKNIQYF. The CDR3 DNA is TGTGCCAGCAGCTTCAAAACAGCCAAAAACATTCAGTACTTC. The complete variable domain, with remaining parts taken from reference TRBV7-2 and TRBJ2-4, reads GAGVSQSPSNKVTEKGKDVELRCDPISGHTALYWYRQSLGQGLEFLIYFQGNSAPDKSGLPSDRFSAERTGGSVSTLTIQRTQQEDSAVYLCASSFKTAKNIQYFGAGTRLSVL.

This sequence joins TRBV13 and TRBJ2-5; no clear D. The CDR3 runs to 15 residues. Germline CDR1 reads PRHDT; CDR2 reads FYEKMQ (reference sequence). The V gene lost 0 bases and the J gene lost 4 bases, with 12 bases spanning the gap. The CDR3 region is CASSLGLGRSETQYF. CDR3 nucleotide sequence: TGTGCCAGCAGCTTAGGCCTTGGTAGATCAGAGACCCAGTACTTC.

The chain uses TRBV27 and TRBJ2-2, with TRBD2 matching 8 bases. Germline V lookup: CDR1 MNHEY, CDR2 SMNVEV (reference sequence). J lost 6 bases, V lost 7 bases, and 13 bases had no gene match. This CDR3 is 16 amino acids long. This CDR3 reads CASTPDAGGVAGELFF. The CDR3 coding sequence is TGTGCCAGCACCCCAGATGCGGGGGGAGTTGCCGGGGAGCTGTTTTTT.

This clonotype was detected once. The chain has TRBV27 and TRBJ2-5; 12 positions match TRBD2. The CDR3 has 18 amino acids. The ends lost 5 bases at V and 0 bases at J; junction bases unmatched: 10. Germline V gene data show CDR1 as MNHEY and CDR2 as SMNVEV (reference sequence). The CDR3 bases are TGTGCCAGCAGTGCAACTAGCGGGGGGCGAGTGTACCAAGAGACCCAGTACTTC. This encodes CASSATSGGRVYQETQYF.

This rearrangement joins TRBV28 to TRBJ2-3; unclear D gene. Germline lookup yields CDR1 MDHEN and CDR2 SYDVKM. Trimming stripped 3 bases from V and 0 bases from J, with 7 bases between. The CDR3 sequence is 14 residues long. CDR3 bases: TGTGCCAGCAGTTTCTCTCCTAGCACAGATACGCAGTATTTT. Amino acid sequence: CASSFSPSTDTQYF.

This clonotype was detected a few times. In DNA form, the CDR3 reads TGTGCCAGTAGTATGTGGGCTAGCGGGGGGCCCCGCCGCTATGAGCAGTTCTTC. Translated, it gives CASSMWASGGPRRYEQFF. This chain links TRBV19 with TRBJ2-1; 11 positions match TRBD2. This CDR3 has 18 amino acids. Looked up from germline, CDR1 is LNHDA and CDR2 is SQIVND (reference sequence). Trimming took 3 bases from V and 8 from J; bases not matched to a gene: 15.

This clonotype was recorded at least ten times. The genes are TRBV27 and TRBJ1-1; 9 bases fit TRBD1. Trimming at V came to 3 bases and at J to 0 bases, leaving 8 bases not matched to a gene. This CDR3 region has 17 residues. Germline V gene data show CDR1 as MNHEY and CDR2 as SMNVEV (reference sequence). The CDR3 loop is CASSFPDRGHLNTEAFF. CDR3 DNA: TGTGCCAGCAGTTTCCCGGACAGGGGACACCTGAACACTGAAGCTTTCTTT.

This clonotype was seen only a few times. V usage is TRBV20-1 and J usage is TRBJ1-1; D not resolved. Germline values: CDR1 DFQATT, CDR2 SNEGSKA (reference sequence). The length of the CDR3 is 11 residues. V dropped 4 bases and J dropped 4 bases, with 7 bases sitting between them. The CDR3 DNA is TGCAGTGCTAAAACGGGCACTGAAGCTTTCTTT. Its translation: CSAKTGTEAFF.

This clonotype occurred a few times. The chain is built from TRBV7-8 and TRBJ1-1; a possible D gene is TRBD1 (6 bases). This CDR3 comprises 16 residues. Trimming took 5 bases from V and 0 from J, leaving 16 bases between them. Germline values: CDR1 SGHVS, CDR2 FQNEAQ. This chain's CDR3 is CASSQTGMGMNTEAFF. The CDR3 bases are TGTGCCAGCAGCCAAACAGGGATGGGCATGAACACTGAAGCTTTCTTT.

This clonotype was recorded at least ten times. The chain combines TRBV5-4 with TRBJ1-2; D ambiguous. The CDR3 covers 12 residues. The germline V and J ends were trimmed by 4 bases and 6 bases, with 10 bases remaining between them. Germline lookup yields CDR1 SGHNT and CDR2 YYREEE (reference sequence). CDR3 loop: CASSPSGDGYTF. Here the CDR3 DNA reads TGTGCCAGCAGCCCCTCAGGCGATGGCTACACCTTC.

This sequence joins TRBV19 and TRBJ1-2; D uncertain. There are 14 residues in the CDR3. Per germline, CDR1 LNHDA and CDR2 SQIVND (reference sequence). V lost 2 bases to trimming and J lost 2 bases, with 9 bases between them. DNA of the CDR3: TGTGCCAGTAGTATATTCACGGGGAACTATGGCTACACCTTC. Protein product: CASSIFTGNYGYTF.

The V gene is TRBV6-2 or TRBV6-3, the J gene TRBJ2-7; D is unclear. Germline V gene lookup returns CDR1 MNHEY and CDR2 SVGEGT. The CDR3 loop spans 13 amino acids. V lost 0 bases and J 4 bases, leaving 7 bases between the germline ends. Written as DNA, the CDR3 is TGTGCCAGCAGTTACTCGAGATGGTACGAGCAGTACTTC. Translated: CASSYSRWYEQYF.

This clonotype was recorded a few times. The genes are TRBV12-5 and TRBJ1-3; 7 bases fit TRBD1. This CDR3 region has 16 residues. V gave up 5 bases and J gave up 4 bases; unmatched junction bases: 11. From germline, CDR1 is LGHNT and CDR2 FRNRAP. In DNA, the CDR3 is TGTGCTAGTGGTACGGATTCGACAGGGCCCGGAAACACCATATATTTT. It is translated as CASGTDSTGPGNTIYF.

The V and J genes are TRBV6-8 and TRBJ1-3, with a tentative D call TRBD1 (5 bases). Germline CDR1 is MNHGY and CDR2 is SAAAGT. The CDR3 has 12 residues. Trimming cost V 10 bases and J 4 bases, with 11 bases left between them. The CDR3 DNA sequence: TGTGCCAATGCCCAGGGCGGAAACACCATATATTTT. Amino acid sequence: CANAQGGNTIYF.

The CDR3 protein is CASSHSAGGIYNEQFF. CDR3 DNA sequence: TGTGCCAGCAGCCACTCGGCGGGGGGGATATACAATGAGCAGTTCTTC. The V call is TRBV14, the J call TRBJ2-1; TRBD2 agrees at 9 bases. The V and J ends lost 3 bases and 4 bases, in that order; junction bases with no gene match: 7. CDR3 length equals 16 residues. Per germline, CDR1 SGHDN and CDR2 FVKESK.

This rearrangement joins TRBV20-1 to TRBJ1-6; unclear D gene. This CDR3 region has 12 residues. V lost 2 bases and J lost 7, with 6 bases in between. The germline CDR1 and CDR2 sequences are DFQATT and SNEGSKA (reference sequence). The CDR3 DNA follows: TGCAGTGCTAGACCCCCCAATTCACCCCTCCACTTT. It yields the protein CSARPPNSPLHF.